These T cell receptor beta chains were read from a single sample in a study of cytomegalovirus exposure and HLA in healthy donors. Repertoires were generated with immunoSEQ multiplex PCR, while TCRdb's copy carries only in-frame clones and drops some. The sample holds some 170,000 clones; about 69% are singletons and the top ten take about 2.7%. Sequenced sample: PBMCs. Receptors were obtained from a male donor in good health and CMV-seronegative. CDR3s include the opening cysteine and the closing phenylalanine or tryptophan. The order of the fields is D gene, J gene, clone size, V gene, CDR3 DNA, CDR3 protein. The D gene is left open where the match is weak. For some rows the clone size is stated as once, few or many, or as a class when expanded; others skip it.

D: NA; J: TRBJ1-2; size: NA; V: TRBV10-3; DNA: TGTGCCATCAGTGACGAGGGGGTGGACTATGGCTACACCTTC; CDR3: CAISDEGVDYGYTF
D: NA; J: TRBJ1-5; size: NA; V: TRBV30; DNA: TGTGCCTGGAGCGTGTCGACAGGATACGACAATCAGCCCCAGCATTTT; CDR3: CAWSVSTGYDNQPQHF
D: TRBD1; J: TRBJ1-2; size: NA; V: TRBV6-1; DNA: TGTGCCAGCAGACAGGTGGGACAGGGCGGAGGCTACACCTTC; CDR3: CASRQVGQGGGYTF
D: NA; J: TRBJ2-1; size: NA; V: TRBV19; DNA: TGTGCCAGTAGTATGGAGGGCGGAAAACTCTACAATGAGCAGTTCTTC; CDR3: CASSMEGGKLYNEQFF
D: NA; J: TRBJ2-5; size: NA; V: TRBV28; DNA: TGTGCCACCCTACACCCCGGGGGGCCTCAAGAGACCCAGTACTTC; CDR3: CATLHPGGPQETQYF
D: NA; J: TRBJ1-5; size: NA; V: TRBV28; DNA: TGTGCCAGCGCACAGGGTACTCAGCCCCAGCATTTT; CDR3: CASAQGTQPQHF
D: NA; J: TRBJ1-1; size: NA; V: TRBV6-1; DNA: TGTGCCAGCAGTACAGGACGGGTTCCGGGCACTGAAGCTTTCTTT; CDR3: CASSTGRVPGTEAFF
D: NA; J: TRBJ2-1; size: few; V: TRBV6-5; DNA: TGTGCCAGTCGTAGCGGAAAGCAAAACAATGAGCAGTTCTTC; CDR3: CASRSGKQNNEQFF
D: TRBD1; J: TRBJ1-2; size: NA; V: TRBV27; DNA: TGTGCCAGCAGCGCATACTCAGGGGGCCTTGGCTACACCTTC; CDR3: CASSAYSGGLGYTF
D: NA; J: TRBJ1-2; size: once; V: TRBV30; DNA: TGTGCCTGGAGTACCCTACCGGCAGGTGGGAACTATGGCTACACCTTC; CDR3: CAWSTLPAGGNYGYTF
D: NA; J: TRBJ2-7; size: NA; V: TRBV6-5; DNA: TGTGCCAGCAGTTACTCGGGGACAACCTACGAGCAGTACTTC; CDR3: CASSYSGTTYEQYF
D: NA; J: TRBJ2-7; size: NA; V: TRBV30; DNA: TGTGCCTGGAACCTCCAGTCCTACGAGCAGTACTTC; CDR3: CAWNLQSYEQYF
D: TRBD2; J: TRBJ2-4; size: NA; V: TRBV7-9; DNA: TGTGCCAGCAGCTGGACTAGCGGGGGGGATGCCAAAAACATTCAGTACTTC; CDR3: CASSWTSGGDAKNIQYF
D: NA; J: TRBJ1-5; size: once; V: TRBV19; DNA: TGTGCCAGTCGGGGATTGGGCAATCAGCCCCAGCATTTT; CDR3: CASRGLGNQPQHF
D: NA; J: TRBJ2-1; size: once; V: TRBV7-9; DNA: TGTGCCAGCAGCTTAGCGGGAGGTAGGTCCTACAATGAGCAGTTCTTC; CDR3: CASSLAGGRSYNEQFF
D: NA; J: TRBJ2-7; size: NA; V: TRBV7-9; DNA: TGTGCCAGCAGCCTAACAGGACCCTACTACGAGCAGTACTTC; CDR3: CASSLTGPYYEQYF
D: NA; J: TRBJ2-7; size: NA; V: TRBV29-1; DNA: TGCAGCGTTGATGGGGCTTACGAGCAGTACTTC; CDR3: CSVDGAYEQYF
D: NA; J: TRBJ2-6; size: NA; V: TRBV30; DNA: TGTGCCTGGAGTGTGGGGGGAGGCAACGTCCTGACTTTC; CDR3: CAWSVGGGNVLTF